This T cell receptor (beta chain) derives from a study of human CD8 memory T cell subsets (TCRdb year 2020). Study-level background: To assess clonal relationships, the TCRbeta repertoires of stem-like (TSTEM), progenitor exhausted-like (TPEX) and effector memory CD8+ T cell subsets were compared. Six donors each provided TSTEM, TPEX and effector memory subsets, and TCRbeta repertoires were obtained from all six. Study-wide findings and limitations: Based on Chao1 estimates, TSTEM subsets appeared to have greater repertoire diversity than TPEX subsets, which could potentially reflect a broader range of specificities. TSTEM and TPEX subsets showed similarly high normalized Shannon-Wiener diversity, whereas effector memory subsets were comparatively less diverse. Both stem-like subsets shared clonotypes with effector memory cells, but TSTEM and TPEX repertoires overlapped minimally, suggesting distinct antigen spectra. Sequencing was limited to TCRbeta chains, and the repertoire comparisons were based on six donors analyzed with paired t-tests and Bonferroni correction.

The CDR3 runs 16 residues from the cysteine to the phenylalanine. DNA is not on record. Looking up the germline V gene (reference sequence) yields CDR1 LNHNV and CDR2 YYDKDF. Density gradient separation was used to isolate peripheral blood mononuclear cells from buffy coats of healthy donors. Negative magnetic separation using EasySep or MojoSort CD8+ T cell isolation kits was how the study enriched total CD8+ T cells. An RNeasy Mini Kit was used to extract total RNA from duplicate vials of approximately 140,000 sorted CD8+ T cells per subset. PBMCs were used either fresh or after cryopreservation in fetal bovine serum containing roughly 9.1% DMSO. Fluorescence-activated cell sorting on a FACSAria III was used to sort CD8+ T cell subsets to purity. Sequencing took place on a NextSeq 550. A Human TCR Profiling Kit was used to prepare UMI-labeled 5' RACE TCRbeta libraries. The same number of PCR cycles was used to prepare all TCRbeta libraries in parallel. In the original analysis: Each TCRbeta library contained between about 2,900 and 20,000 functional CDR3beta clonotypes. UMI extraction and consensus assembly used MIGEC 1.2.9, requiring at least three reads per UMI. MiXCR 3.0.3 was used to extract in-frame CDR3beta repertoires. Diversity metrics were computed in VDJtools 1.2.1 after downsampling each sample to 42,000 randomly selected UMIs. For the top 3,000 clones of each sample pair, the repertoire overlap metrics D, R and F2 were calculated in VDJtools. With the reads reprocessed by TCRdb, a single entry stands for each CDR3 protein sequence and no DNA is reported. The V and J calls were determined by TCRdb, not by the authors. For this sample, the table gives 4,500 to 6,000 distinct CDR3 sequences. The ten most abundant clones make up around 39% of the sample.

As concerns this clonotype: The antigen it binds to is not known.

The material sequenced was CD8+ effector memory T cells (TEM) sorted from PBMCs. Per the publication, the cell subset or site label means: effector memory CD8 T cells, CCR7- CD45RO+ CD95+. The source of this sequence is a human donor in good health. This chain joins TRBV15 to TRBJ2-7; as DNA is missing, the TRBD1 call by TCRdb cannot be tested. This receptor carries the CDR3 CATSRDRDRGPHEQYF.